These 7 T cell receptor beta chains originate from one sample sequenced in a study of blood T cell repertoires in COVID-19. The repertoire was sequenced with immunoSEQ multiplex PCR; TCRdb's copy has only in-frame clones and lacks some. The sample shows 170,000 or so clones, approximately 88% of them seen only once. Sequencing used PBMCs or T cells enriched from blood (not recorded which). The receptors stem from a woman aged 18 to 35 who had recovered from COVID-19.

The rearrangement uses TRBV7-8 and TRBJ1-1; TRBD1 matches 8 bases. V shed 5 bases, J shed 10 bases, and the junction held 9 bases outside the gene matches. This CDR3 is 13 amino acids long. Germline CDR1 and CDR2: SGHVS and FQNEAQ. CDR3 DNA sequence: TGTGCCAGCAGCCTGGACAGGGCAATTGGAGCTTTCTTT. As protein: CASSLDRAIGAFF.

The gene calls are TRBV7-2 and TRBJ2-1; D gene unclear. There are 12 residues in the CDR3. Between the trimmed V and J ends, which lost 5 bases and 7 bases, there was a span of 9 bases. Germline CDR1 SGHTA, CDR2 FQGNSA. CDR3 residues: CASSEQLNEQFF. As DNA, the CDR3 is TGTGCCAGCAGCGAACAGCTGAATGAGCAGTTCTTC.

This chain joins TRBV7-8 and TRBJ1-5; 9 positions agree with TRBD1. Germline CDR1 SGHVS, CDR2 FQNEAQ. V trimming: 5 bases; J trimming: 6 bases; junction bases outside the gene matches: 14. This CDR3 is 17 amino acids long. CDR3 loop: CASSLVEGTGGGQPQHF. The CDR3 nucleotides read TGTGCCAGCAGCCTAGTCGAGGGAACAGGGGGCGGTCAGCCCCAGCATTTT.

The chain recombines TRBV10-3 with TRBJ2-3; TRBD2 agrees at 13 bases. The junction had 6 bases not matched to a gene; V was cut back by 6 bases and J by 9 bases. This CDR3 comprises 14 residues. Germline V gives CDR1 ENHRY, CDR2 SYGVKD. DNA for the CDR3: TGTGCCATCAGACTAGCGGGGGGGCGTGAAACGCAGTATTTT. Amino acid sequence: CAIRLAGGRETQYF.

J is TRBJ1-3 and V is TRBV5-1; 9 bases map to TRBD1. Germline CDR1 and CDR2: SGHRS and YFSETQ. The CDR3 length is 15 residues. After removal of 4 bases from V and 4 bases from J, the junction contained 6 bases not matched to a gene. The chain's CDR3 is CASSGGQGNGNTIYF. CDR3 DNA: TGCGCCAGCAGCGGCGGACAGGGGAACGGAAACACCATATATTTT.

Here the CDR3 reads CASSLTSGSGTDTQYF. The DNA for the CDR3 is TGTGCCAGCAGCTTAACTAGCGGGAGTGGCACAGATACGCAGTATTTT. This chain links TRBV7-9 with TRBJ2-3; 11 bases line up with TRBD2. After removal of 2 bases from V and 1 base from J, the junction contained 2 bases not matched to a gene. Per germline, CDR1 SEHNR and CDR2 FQNEAQ (reference sequence). The CDR3 totals 16 residues.

This chain links TRBV7-8 with TRBJ1-5; TRBD1 aligns across 9 bases. CDR3 size: 14 residues. In germline, CDR1 is SGHVS, CDR2 FQNEAQ. The ends lost 1 base at V and 8 bases at J; junction bases unmatched: 3. CDR3 DNA sequence: TGTGCCAGCAGCTTAGGACAGGGGGTAGAGCCCCAGCATTTT. Translation gives CASSLGQGVEPQHF.